These T cell receptor beta chains were read from a single sample in a study of shared clonotypes between healthy human individuals. This table comes from immunoSEQ multiplex PCR, and its TCRdb copy is limited to in-frame clones, with some not included. Of 2 million to 2.5 million clones in the sample, 95% were seen once. Source material: naive CD4+ T cells sorted from blood. The receptor set was obtained from a man aged 18 to 29 in good health. Each CDR3 is given with its conserved first and last residue. D genes are given only for firm matches. The size of a clone is reported for some rows only, either as once, few or many, or as a class for expanded clones.

v_call,j_call,d_call,clone_size,cdr3_aa,cdr3_nt
TRBV2,TRBJ2-1,-,-,CASTPSEGTGEQFF,TGTGCCAGCACCCCTAGTGAAGGCACAGGTGAGCAGTTCTTC
TRBV6-1,TRBJ1-4,-,-,CASGRLGKLFF,TGTGCCAGCGGGAGACTGGGAAAACTGTTTTTT
TRBV7-2,TRBJ2-1,TRBD1,-,CASSLDGTGYNEQFF,TGTGCCAGCAGCTTAGATGGGACAGGCTACAATGAGCAGTTCTTC
TRBV18,TRBJ2-4,-,-,CASSLGQAKNIQYF,TGTGCCAGCTCACTGGGGCAAGCCAAAAACATTCAGTACTTC
TRBV9,TRBJ2-7,TRBD2,-,CASSVGGLGSSYEQYF,TGTGCCAGCAGCGTAGGGGGACTAGGGAGCTCCTACGAGCAGTACTTC
TRBV28,TRBJ2-7,TRBD1,-,CASSPVGTGRTYEQYF,TGTGCCAGCAGTCCCGTCGGGACAGGGCGTACCTACGAGCAGTACTTC
TRBV10-2,TRBJ1-5,-,-,CASSARPTLRSNQPQHF,TGCGCCAGCAGTGCTCGGCCGACCCTTAGGAGCAATCAGCCCCAGCATTTT
TRBV2,TRBJ1-5,-,-,CASSEGQVNQPQHF,TGTGCCAGCAGTGAAGGCCAGGTTAATCAGCCCCAGCATTTT
TRBV5-1,TRBJ2-7,-,-,CASSLGQSEQYF,TGCGCCAGCAGCCTTGGACAGAGCGAGCAGTACTTC
TRBV30,TRBJ2-1,TRBD2,-,CAWRGYLAGGPVDEQFF,TGTGCCTGGCGGGGTTACCTAGCGGGAGGGCCGGTCGATGAGCAGTTCTTC
TRBV5-8,TRBJ2-7,-,-,CASSTTGGGRYEQYF,TGTGCCAGCAGCACCACGGGTGGGGGACGGTACGAGCAGTACTTC
TRBV28,TRBJ2-7,-,-,CASSFPSAGTGEQYF,TGTGCCAGCAGTTTTCCATCGGCAGGGACCGGCGAGCAGTACTTC
TRBV29-1,TRBJ1-2,-,-,CSVVDRETNYGYTF,TGCAGCGTTGTGGACAGAGAGACTAACTATGGCTACACCTTC
TRBV6-1,TRBJ2-3,TRBD2,-,CASSGRDTDTQYF,TGTGCCAGCAGCGGGAGGGACACAGATACGCAGTATTTT
TRBV2,TRBJ2-2,TRBD1,once,CASRGQGNTGELFF,TGTGCCAGCAGGGGACAGGGCAACACCGGGGAGCTGTTTTTT
TRBV7-2,TRBJ1-1,-,-,CASSSQGGNTEAFF,TGTGCCAGCAGCTCCCAGGGTGGGAACACTGAAGCTTTCTTT
TRBV5-1,TRBJ1-2,-,few,CASSLSGLNGYTF,TGCGCCAGCAGCTTGTCCGGGTTGAATGGCTACACCTTC
TRBV19,TRBJ2-4,-,-,CASSIRDIKNIQYF,TGTGCCAGTAGTATCAGGGACATTAAAAACATTCAGTACTTC
TRBV28,TRBJ1-4,-,-,CASSLRGRTNEKLFF,TGTGCCAGCAGTTTAAGGGGGAGGACTAATGAAAAACTGTTTTTT
TRBV5-8,TRBJ1-5,-,-,CASRQGNQPQHF,TGTGCCAGCAGACAGGGCAATCAGCCCCAGCATTTT
TRBV19,TRBJ2-5,TRBD1,-,CASSPGGSETQYF,TGTGCCAGTAGTCCAGGGGGTTCAGAGACCCAGTACTTC
TRBV7-6,TRBJ2-7,TRBD1,-,CASSLRQGDYEQYF,TGTGCCAGCAGCTTACGACAGGGGGACTACGAGCAGTACTTC
TRBV4-1,TRBJ2-6,TRBD1,-,CASSWLRDSQPGANVLTF,TGCGCCAGCAGCTGGCTTAGGGACAGTCAACCAGGGGCCAACGTCCTGACTTTC
TRBV10-3,TRBJ1-2,-,-,CAISEGPNYGYTF,TGTGCCATCAGTGAGGGACCCAATTATGGCTACACCTTC
TRBV7-9,TRBJ2-3,TRBD2,-,CASSLGLAGLTDTQYF,TGTGCCAGCAGCTTGGGACTAGCGGGCCTCACGGATACGCAGTATTTT
TRBV6-4,TRBJ1-6,-,-,CASSDSRRDKDNSPLHF,TGTGCCAGCAGTGACTCTCGGCGGGACAAAGATAATTCACCCCTCCACTTT
TRBV30,TRBJ1-5,TRBD1,-,CAWTPGQGKGQPQHF,TGTGCCTGGACCCCCGGACAGGGGAAAGGTCAGCCCCAGCATTTT
TRBV7-3,TRBJ2-7,TRBD2,-,CASSLSGGSYEQYF,TGTGCCAGCAGCTTAAGCGGGGGCTCCTACGAGCAGTACTTC
TRBV4-1,TRBJ2-1,-,-,CASSQAPGGSYNEQFF,TGCGCCAGCAGCCAAGCCCCCGGGGGCTCCTACAATGAGCAGTTCTTC
TRBV5-4,TRBJ1-6,TRBD1,-,CASSSDRVSYNSPLHF,TGTGCCAGCAGCTCGGACAGGGTATCCTATAATTCACCCCTCCACTTT
TRBV30,TRBJ2-5,TRBD1,-,CAWSLGQRPQETQYF,TGTGCCTGGAGTTTGGGACAGCGACCCCAAGAGACCCAGTACTTC
TRBV11-2,TRBJ2-1,TRBD2,-,CASSFQRESYNEQFF,TGTGCCAGCAGCTTCCAGCGGGAGTCTTACAATGAGCAGTTCTTC
TRBV7-3,TRBJ2-7,-,-,CASSLTRGAGYEQYF,TGTGCCAGCAGCCTCACTCGAGGGGCCGGTTACGAGCAGTACTTC
TRBV4-2,TRBJ2-7,-,-,CASSQDRLKEGEQYF,TGTGCCAGCAGCCAAGATCGGCTAAAAGAGGGAGAGCAGTACTTC
TRBV18,TRBJ2-3,-,-,CASSPLVSTDTQYF,TGTGCCAGCTCACCACTCGTCAGCACAGATACGCAGTATTTT